The rows below give T cell receptor beta chains drawn from one sample of a study of T cell repertoires in ileal Crohn's disease. Assay: immunoSEQ multiplex PCR; the TCRdb copy retains only in-frame clones and omits some. The table includes more than 3,000 clones, around 86% detected once. Source material: ileal tissue. The receptor source for this set is an adult with Crohn's disease. The CDR3 runs from the conserved cysteine through the conserved F or W. The D gene is left open where the match is weak. The size field is filled for only some rows; it gives once, few, many or a size class.

TGTGCCAGCACCGTCACCGGGGGTTACACCGGGGAGCTGTTTTTT,CASTVTGGYTGELFF,TRBJ2-2,TRBV6-6,NA,NA
TGCGCCAGCAGCCAAGACCCTCGGACTGGGGCCAACGTCCTGACTTTC,CASSQDPRTGANVLTF,TRBJ2-6,TRBV4-3,NA,NA
TGCAGCGTTGAAGGACTAGCGCCCACCGGGGATGAGCAGTTCTTC,CSVEGLAPTGDEQFF,TRBJ2-1,TRBV29-1,NA,TRBD2
TGTGCCAGTAGAGGACAGGGGGCTGGGGCTGAAGCTTTCTTT,CASRGQGAGAEAFF,TRBJ1-1,TRBV19,NA,TRBD1
TGTGCCAGCAGTTTTATCCTAGCGTGGGCCGGGGAGCTGTTTTTT,CASSFILAWAGELFF,TRBJ2-2,TRBV28,few,NA
TGTGCCAGCGGCCCGGGGTCGGGCGAAGGGAGAGCGGAGACCCAGTACTTC,CASGPGSGEGRAETQYF,TRBJ2-5,TRBV5-6,NA,NA
TGTGCCAGCAGCTTGGCCCTCGATGAGCAGTTCTTC,CASSLALDEQFF,TRBJ2-1,TRBV5-6,NA,NA
TGTGCCAGTAGTATCCCAGGGGTGACTGAAGCTTTCTTT,CASSIPGVTEAFF,TRBJ1-1,TRBV19,NA,NA
TGTGCCAGCACACCCTACGAGGTTTTCACAGATACGCAGTATTTT,CASTPYEVFTDTQYF,TRBJ2-3,TRBV6-5,NA,NA
TGTGCCAGCGGATTTACGGCAGGGATGGGCGAGCAGTACTTC,CASGFTAGMGEQYF,TRBJ2-7,TRBV19,NA,NA
TGTGCCAGCAGTTCGGCAGGGGGCGGAGCTAACTATGGCTACACCTTC,CASSSAGGGANYGYTF,TRBJ1-2,TRBV28,NA,TRBD1
TGTGCCACCAGCAGGGCCGGGACAGGTGCTGGGGCCAACGTCCTGATTTTC,CATSRAGTGAGANVLIF,TRBJ2-6,TRBV15,NA,TRBD1
TGCAGCGTCCACTATGGGGGGGGGAACACTGAAGCTTTCTTT,CSVHYGGGNTEAFF,TRBJ1-1,TRBV29-1,NA,NA
TGTGCCAGCAGTGACAGGGGCACAGATACGCAGTATTTT,CASSDRGTDTQYF,TRBJ2-3,TRBV6-4,NA,NA
TGTGCCAGCTCACCTATTGGGACAGGGTCCTCCTACAATGAGCAGTTCTTC,CASSPIGTGSSYNEQFF,TRBJ2-1,TRBV18,NA,TRBD1
TGTGCCAGCAGTACCGGACAGGGGACCCCCGGGGAGCTGTTTTTT,CASSTGQGTPGELFF,TRBJ2-2,TRBV6-1,NA,TRBD1
TGTGCCATCAGTGCCCGAGGGACAGGCGGCTACACCTTC,CAISARGTGGYTF,TRBJ1-2,TRBV10-3,NA,TRBD1
TGTGCCAGTAAAGTTGATGGGGCGACCGGGGAGCTGTTTTTT,CASKVDGATGELFF,TRBJ2-2,TRBV19,NA,NA
TGCGCCAGCAGCTTAGGGACAGGGGACACAGATACGCAGCATTTT,CASSLGTGDTDTQHF,TRBJ1-5,TRBV5-1,NA,TRBD1
TGTGCCAGCAGTCCCCCCTATCAGGGGGCAAAAGAGACCCAGTACTTC,CASSPPYQGAKETQYF,TRBJ2-5,TRBV28,few,TRBD1
TGTGCCAGCAGCGACGGCTTAGCAGATACGCAGTATTTT,CASSDGLADTQYF,TRBJ2-3,TRBV9,NA,NA
TGTGCCAGCAGCTTAGATGGGCCCGCCAAAAACATTCAGTACTTC,CASSLDGPAKNIQYF,TRBJ2-4,TRBV11-2,NA,NA
TGTGCCAGCAGCCCAGGGACGGAAGAAAAACTGTTTTTT,CASSPGTEEKLFF,TRBJ1-4,TRBV13,NA,NA
TGTGCCAGCTTGAATGGTGGGGGGCTGGAGCAGTACTTC,CASLNGGGLEQYF,TRBJ2-7,TRBV6-1,few,NA
TGCAGCGTTGCGGTTCCGGAGACCTCCTACAATGAGCAGTTCTTC,CSVAVPETSYNEQFF,TRBJ2-1,TRBV29-1,NA,NA
TGTGCCAGTAGTTTGAGGGGACCCTACAATGAGCAGTTCTTC,CASSLRGPYNEQFF,TRBJ2-1,TRBV19,NA,NA
TGTGCCAGTAGTATAGGGGACACCTACACCGGGGAGCTGTTTTTT,CASSIGDTYTGELFF,TRBJ2-2,TRBV19,NA,NA
TGTGCCACGGCTGGGGAAAAACTGTTTTTT,CATAGEKLFF,TRBJ1-4,TRBV11-2,NA,NA
TGTGCCAGCAGCGGACAGGGTCAAGATACGCAGTATTTT,CASSGQGQDTQYF,TRBJ2-3,TRBV13,NA,TRBD1
TGTGCCAGCAGTTCCGGGGGGGTCCGAGGGGAAGAGACCCAGTACTTC,CASSSGGVRGEETQYF,TRBJ2-5,TRBV28,NA,TRBD2
TGTGCCAGCAGCCCCCTGTTAGCGGGAGGGCCCTACAATGAGCAGTTCTTC,CASSPLLAGGPYNEQFF,TRBJ2-1,TRBV7-3,NA,TRBD2
TGTGCCAGCAGTTACTCGTTGCAGGGGTATTACACCATATATTTT,CASSYSLQGYYTIYF,TRBJ1-3,TRBV6-5,NA,NA
TGTGCCAGCAGTGAATACAGGGACACCGGGGAGCTGTTTTTT,CASSEYRDTGELFF,TRBJ2-2,TRBV25-1,few,NA
TGCAGCGTTGGGCCGACAGGGCTGGGATACGAGCAGTACTTC,CSVGPTGLGYEQYF,TRBJ2-7,TRBV29-1,NA,TRBD1
TGTGCCACCACGAAGGAAGGGGAGAGGGCGCAGTATTTT,CATTKEGERAQYF,TRBJ2-3,TRBV2,few,NA
TGTGCCAGCAGTTTAGGACAGGAGACGAACACTGAAGCTTTCTTT,CASSLGQETNTEAFF,TRBJ1-1,TRBV27,NA,TRBD1
TGTGCCAGCTCACCCGAGGACAGCCACAACACTGAAGCTTTCTTT,CASSPEDSHNTEAFF,TRBJ1-1,TRBV18,NA,NA
TGCAGCGCGGGACCGCTTAGGGACCGCTCTCTTCCTCCTAACTATGGCTACACCTTC,CSAGPLRDRSLPPNYGYTF,TRBJ1-2,TRBV29-1,NA,NA
TGTGCCAGCAGCCGGGGACAGGGGATCTACTACGAGCAGTACTTC,CASSRGQGIYYEQYF,TRBJ2-7,TRBV6-5,NA,TRBD1
TGTGCCAGCAGTCAACAGGGGGCGCGCAATCAGCCCCAGCATTTT,CASSQQGARNQPQHF,TRBJ1-5,TRBV28,once,TRBD1
TGTGCCAGCAGCCTCGCCGGAGTAGTCACCGGGGAGCTGTTTTTT,CASSLAGVVTGELFF,TRBJ2-2,TRBV2,NA,NA
TGTGCCAGCAGTGGTGAAGGGACAGGGGGCTGGAATGAGCAGTTCTTC,CASSGEGTGGWNEQFF,TRBJ2-1,TRBV6-4,NA,TRBD1
TGTGCCAGCAGTTACTCAGGTGAGGGCACTGAAGCTTTCTTT,CASSYSGEGTEAFF,TRBJ1-1,TRBV6-5,NA,NA
TGTGCCAGCAGCATAGGACAGGGCGCCTACGAGCAGTACTTC,CASSIGQGAYEQYF,TRBJ2-7,TRBV6-6,NA,TRBD1
TGTGCCAGTAGTATTATGGGGGGGCAAAGCAATCAGCCCCAGCATTTT,CASSIMGGQSNQPQHF,TRBJ1-5,TRBV19,NA,NA
TGTGCCAGCAGTTCCCCAAGCGGGAAGTACAATGAGCAGTTCTTC,CASSSPSGKYNEQFF,TRBJ2-1,TRBV28,few,TRBD2
TGTGCCAGCAGCTTTAATCTAGTATTAACCTACGAGCAGTACTTC,CASSFNLVLTYEQYF,TRBJ2-7,TRBV7-2,NA,NA
TGTGCTAGCAGCTTAGCGGGGTACGGGATGAAAGAGACCCAGTACTTC,CASSLAGYGMKETQYF,TRBJ2-5,TRBV7-7,NA,TRBD2
TGCGCCAGCAGCTTGGACGCAACCGGCTACGAGCAGTACTTC,CASSLDATGYEQYF,TRBJ2-7,TRBV5-1,NA,NA